This TCR beta chain originates from a study of regulatory T cells in long-lasting Graves disease. To make TCR beta libraries, researchers used iRepertoire HTBI primers and Arm-PCR of CDR3 regions. Via MiXCR, TCRdb re-called the multiplex PCR reads, giving one row per CDR3 protein. In the table there are approximately 440,000 distinct CDR3 sequences, about 20% of which are singletons. V was cut by 2 bases and J by 0 bases, with 7 bases left in between. The germline CDR1 and CDR2 sequences are SGHAT and FQNNGV. This CDR3 spans 14 amino acids. Time point indicated: persistent/refractory GD, antithyroid drugs over 5 years with positive TRAb. RNA extracted from PBMCs served as the sequencing template.

The starting material was peripheral blood mononuclear cells (PBMCs), obtained when the disease was refractory, from a patient treated with antithyroid drugs. This receptor was obtained from a female donor with Graves disease. The chain couples TRBV11-2 to TRBJ1-1; no firm D call. The chain's CDR3 is CASSLQRVNTEAFF. The CDR3 bases are TGTGCCAGCAGCTTACAGCGAGTGAACACTGAAGCTTTCTTT.